These T cell receptor beta chains were read from a single sample in a study of T cell responses to AZD1222 COVID-19 vaccine. The repertoire was sequenced with immunoSEQ multiplex PCR; TCRdb's copy has only in-frame clones and lacks some. This sample has some 180,000 clones, with roughly 92% found just once. The source material was peripheral blood, sampled 28 days after the second dose of the MenACWY control vaccine. Receptors originate from an adult who received the MenACWY meningococcal vaccine as a control. The conserved cysteine and the conserved F or W are not part of the CDR3 here. Fields, in order: V gene, J gene, CDR3 protein.

V gene: TRBV5-1
J gene: TRBJ2-6
CDR3 protein: ASSSVGGRSGANVLT

V gene: TRBV6-2/TRBV6-3
J gene: TRBJ1-1
CDR3 protein: ASSKYRGPSLIPEAF

V gene: TRBV27
J gene: TRBJ1-1
CDR3 protein: ASSPFLSTANTEAF

V gene: TRBV6-5
J gene: TRBJ1-3
CDR3 protein: ASSTTGSSGNTIY

V gene: TRBV10-3
J gene: TRBJ2-1
CDR3 protein: AISDRLAGNNEQF

V gene: TRBV28
J gene: TRBJ1-5
CDR3 protein: ASSLTGGARGGSNQPQH

V gene: TRBV5-1
J gene: TRBJ2-3
CDR3 protein: ASSFVGTDTQY

V gene: TRBV9
J gene: TRBJ2-1
CDR3 protein: ASSVAETGFYNEQF

V gene: TRBV3-1/TRBV3-2
J gene: TRBJ2-1
CDR3 protein: ASSQARGSYNEQF

V gene: TRBV14
J gene: TRBJ2-2
CDR3 protein: ASSHLAGELF

V gene: TRBV28
J gene: TRBJ2-7
CDR3 protein: ASSLLHYEQY

V gene: TRBV19
J gene: TRBJ1-5
CDR3 protein: ASSPEQDQPQH

V gene: TRBV7-2
J gene: TRBJ2-3
CDR3 protein: ASSFVSDTQY

V gene: TRBV28
J gene: TRBJ2-2
CDR3 protein: ASRGEVPSNTGELF

V gene: TRBV7-9
J gene: TRBJ2-7
CDR3 protein: ASSLGRTSYEQY

V gene: TRBV18
J gene: TRBJ2-2
CDR3 protein: ASSLGVTTGELF

V gene: TRBV19
J gene: TRBJ1-1
CDR3 protein: ASSVGRYTEAF

V gene: TRBV2
J gene: TRBJ1-2
CDR3 protein: ASTVGQGMRLSGYT

V gene: TRBV14
J gene: TRBJ2-7
CDR3 protein: ASSQDPFPGLAVFYEQY

V gene: TRBV5-4
J gene: TRBJ1-2
CDR3 protein: ASSLGDRGNYGYT

V gene: TRBV12-5
J gene: TRBJ2-3
CDR3 protein: ASGSEETQY

V gene: TRBV19
J gene: TRBJ2-5
CDR3 protein: ASSQGASETQY

V gene: TRBV19
J gene: TRBJ2-2
CDR3 protein: ASTNWKGASNTGELF

V gene: TRBV14
J gene: TRBJ2-7
CDR3 protein: ASSQEQGLYEQY

V gene: TRBV7-9
J gene: TRBJ1-2
CDR3 protein: ASSLAQGGRGGYGYT

V gene: TRBV5-1
J gene: TRBJ2-7
CDR3 protein: ASSPGRAGGYEQY

V gene: TRBV29-1
J gene: TRBJ2-3
CDR3 protein: SVDPGEGGPTDTQY

V gene: TRBV5-4
J gene: TRBJ1-2
CDR3 protein: ASSPPGLHYGYT

V gene: TRBV27
J gene: TRBJ2-7
CDR3 protein: ASSLGGRGYEQY

V gene: TRBV11-2
J gene: TRBJ1-2
CDR3 protein: ASSLGGGRVNYGYT

V gene: TRBV3-1/TRBV3-2
J gene: TRBJ1-6
CDR3 protein: ASSRTGLEWAPLH

V gene: TRBV28
J gene: TRBJ2-7
CDR3 protein: ASSSSMAAISYEQY

V gene: TRBV7-2
J gene: TRBJ2-1
CDR3 protein: ASSLVVDSYNEQF

V gene: TRBV18
J gene: TRBJ1-5
CDR3 protein: ASSPPPENSNQPQH

V gene: TRBV7-9
J gene: TRBJ2-7
CDR3 protein: ASSFPSGTSYEQY

V gene: TRBV2
J gene: TRBJ1-6
CDR3 protein: ASSEPHSPLH

V gene: TRBV29-1
J gene: TRBJ1-5
CDR3 protein: SVEVDGDQPQH

V gene: TRBV19
J gene: TRBJ2-1
CDR3 protein: ASSIGLENEQF

V gene: TRBV7-9
J gene: TRBJ1-2
CDR3 protein: ASSPGGAVGVYGYT

V gene: TRBV12-3/TRBV12-4
J gene: TRBJ2-3
CDR3 protein: ASRTGTTQY

V gene: TRBV19
J gene: TRBJ2-1
CDR3 protein: ASSIEAGSYNEQF

V gene: TRBV4-1
J gene: TRBJ2-2
CDR3 protein: ASSPGALKVNTGELF